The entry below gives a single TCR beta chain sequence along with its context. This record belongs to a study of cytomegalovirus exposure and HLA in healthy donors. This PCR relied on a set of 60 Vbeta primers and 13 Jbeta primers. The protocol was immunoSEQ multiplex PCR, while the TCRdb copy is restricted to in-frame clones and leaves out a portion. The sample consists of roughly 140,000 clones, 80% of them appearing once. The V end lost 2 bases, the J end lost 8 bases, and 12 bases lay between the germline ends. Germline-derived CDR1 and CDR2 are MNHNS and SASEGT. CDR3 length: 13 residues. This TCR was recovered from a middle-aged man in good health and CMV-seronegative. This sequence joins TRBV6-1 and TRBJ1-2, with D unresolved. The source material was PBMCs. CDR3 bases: TGTGCCAGCAGTGAATTGAGGGAAGGAGGCTACACCTTC. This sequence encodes CASSELREGGYTF.